This TCR beta chain comes out of a study of chemoradiotherapy in HPV16-positive cancers. Measured with immunoSEQ multiplex PCR; TCRdb has only the in-frame clones, and not every one. The data show around 17,000 clones, 65% to 80% seen once. Broader study findings: During treatment, candidate HPV-specific clones and E7-related motifs expanded in tumor.

Comments on this clone: The antigen is undetermined.

The source of this sequence is a human donor with HPV-associated anogenital cancer. Here the sequenced sample was tumor tissue, taken from a patient who underwent chemoradiotherapy.

In DNA form, the CDR3 reads TGTGCCAGCAGTGAACTCCTCGACGGTGAGCAGTTCTTC. As protein: CASSELLDGEQFF. The V call is TRBV6-1, the J call TRBJ2-1; D is uncertain. Trimming stripped 2 bases from V and 9 bases from J, with 11 bases between. CDR3 size: 13 residues. Germline V gene data show CDR1 as MNHNS and CDR2 as SASEGT.